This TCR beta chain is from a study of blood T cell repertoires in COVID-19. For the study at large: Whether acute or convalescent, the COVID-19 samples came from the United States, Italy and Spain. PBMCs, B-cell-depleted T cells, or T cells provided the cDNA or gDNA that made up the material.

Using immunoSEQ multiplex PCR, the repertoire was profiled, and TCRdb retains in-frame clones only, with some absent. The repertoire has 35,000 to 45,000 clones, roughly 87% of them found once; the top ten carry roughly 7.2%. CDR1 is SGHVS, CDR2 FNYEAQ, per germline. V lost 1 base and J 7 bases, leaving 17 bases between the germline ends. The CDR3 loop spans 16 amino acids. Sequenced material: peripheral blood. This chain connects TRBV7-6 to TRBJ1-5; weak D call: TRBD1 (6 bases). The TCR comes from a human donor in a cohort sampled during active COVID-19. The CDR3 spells CASSLGAGVIGQPQHF. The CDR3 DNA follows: TGTGCCAGCAGCTTAGGAGCAGGGGTGATCGGACAGCCCCAGCATTTT.